This TCR beta chain was documented in a study of cytomegalovirus exposure and HLA in healthy donors (dated by TCRdb to the late 2010s). At the level of the whole study: An earlier analysis of about 530 of the donors reported 250 to 300 Gb of sequence data and around 100 million unique TCR beta sequences obtained from about 200 million T cells. An early release that covered roughly 600 HLA-typed donors contained around 330 gigabases of sequencing data and around 85 million unique TCR sequences. Among the roughly 370 genotyped donors, roughly 80% belonged to the genetic ancestry cluster associated with self-reported Caucasian donors. The study was designed to test whether signatures of past pathogen exposure could be identified by cataloging public T cell receptors. The T cell repertoires of some 700 subjects were profiled by immunosequencing and related to cytomegalovirus serostatus. Along with the approximately 700-subject first cohort, a separate validation cohort of 120 different subjects was used. To predict cytomegalovirus infection status, the study combined high-throughput TCR immunosequencing, statistical association of individual TCRs with disease status, and machine learning. To study patterns of TCR occurrence, a later analysis re-analyzed previously published TCR beta repertoires from 666 donors and added high-resolution HLA genotyping. The later analysis used no new phenotypic data to find candidate immune exposures, relying instead on TCR beta sequences and their occurrence across donors. To decide whether each TCR beta V gene segment behaved as functional or pseudogenic, an earlier analysis of 587 of the donors relied on high-throughput TCR beta sequencing. Donor age, sex, ethnicity and CMV serostatus were compiled together with the repertoire data. In a later genetic analysis, genome-wide SNP genotypes for about 60% of the 666 donors were used, and that subset was treated as a discovery cohort. Every discovery cohort repertoire had been produced on one sequencing platform. HLA typing included class I and class II loci at four-digit resolution. The number of typed donors differed by locus: roughly 629-640 for A, B, C, DRB1 and DQB1; approximately 520 for DQA1; some 610 for DPA1; and around 470 for DPB1. Roughly 5 DR-DQ haplotypes were treated as single units for association and clustering because of strong linkage in the cohort. Among around 400 genotyped donors of the cohort, an average of about 220,000 unique TCR beta nucleotide sequences was sequenced per donor, of which about 18% were non-productive. Points the paper makes about the study in general: CMV serostatus was the only immune exposure information available for the cohort. Only TCR beta chains were sequenced in this cohort, and the absence of alpha or paired-chain data limited detectable features. Strong co-occurrence of HLA alleles, especially DR and DQ, made assigning TCR associations to individual alleles difficult. Because counts were too low, roughly 17 rarely observed V segments, including chromosome 9 orphons, were left out of the earlier analysis of 500 to 650 of the donors. A later genetic analysis reported fewer N-insertions in productive TCRs among donors in an Asian-associated ancestry cluster than the roughly 720-donor mean. A cluster of highly shared sequence variants was judged likely to be a technical artifact of the sequencing pipeline. Some IMGT-functional V segments, including TRBV6-2 and TRBV6-3, could not be told apart with the 87-base-pair reads, so those segments were excluded. A further reported finding was that TCR beta sequences accurately predicted the HLA-A and HLA-B alleles for most subjects in the first cohort. In a later genetic analysis, a missense DCLRE1C variant was associated with V-gene and J-gene trimming of TCR beta chains, and the association was replicated in an independent cohort. In an earlier analysis of some 540 of the donors, most TCR beta V segments appeared in productive rearrangements about 87% or about 30% of the time, broadly matching IMGT annotations. Because HLA typing was unavailable for some donors at each locus, only the typed subset was used in association tests. Compared with equally common non-associated chains, HLA-associated TCR beta chains in a later analysis were more clonally expanded and had lower generation probabilities. In a later analysis, TCR association rates were found to vary across HLA loci, with the most associated TCRs seen for DRB1 alleles and the fewest for HLA-C alleles. The study listed 164 TCR beta chains as associated with cytomegalovirus. Cytomegalovirus status was reported to be diagnosed by the classifier with high specificity and sensitivity in both the original and validation cohorts. In a later analysis, most CMV-associated TCR beta chains were found to appear HLA-restricted, with HLA associations seemingly driven largely by CMV exposure. The presence/absence analyses assumed that sequencing depth was roughly uniform across donors, and that assumption may not be true. While some public TCRs were present in many individuals, most TCR sequences turned up only very rarely across donors. Linkage disequilibrium might explain the correlated functional status among segregating V segments, but an unknown experimental factor could not be ruled out. According to a later analysis, parvovirus B19, influenza, CMV and Epstein-Barr virus appeared linked to several top co-occurrence clusters. It was suggested by the authors that the approach could potentially be generalized to other disease states and immunological phenotypes. In vitro tests confirmed that a few of the cytomegalovirus-associated TCR beta chains recognize cytomegalovirus antigens. A later analysis associated around 16,000 TCR beta sequences with specific HLA alleles at a false discovery rate of 0.05.

As for this clone: Its specific antigen is unknown. Nothing much larger sits one base from this clone, and base qualities are not available.

Libraries were built with the immunoSEQ multiplex PCR assay. For the multiplex PCR, a mixture combining 60 forward primers for TCR Vbeta segments and 13 reverse primers for TCR Jbeta segments was used. A multiplex PCR assay on genomic DNA amplified the CDR3 region of rearranged TCR beta genes. The Illumina HiSeq System was used to sequence the amplified TCR beta libraries as 87-base-pair reads. The published analysis was carried out like this. In a later analysis, 80 million or so unique TCR beta chains were counted across the approximately 640 repertoires, and roughly 11 million of these chains were shared by at least two donors. Raw reads were error-corrected and collapsed into unique sequences by a nearest-neighbor algorithm in which closely related sequences were merged to remove PCR and sequencing errors. CDR3 sequences were aligned to IMGT reference sequences to assign V, D and J gene segments. Each retained sequence needed at least a six-nucleotide match to both a V gene segment and a J gene segment. A rearrangement was called productive if the CDR3 had no stop codons and remained in frame with V and J, and every other rearrangement was called non-productive. CDR3 was defined according to IMGT convention as the region running from the second conserved V-encoded cysteine to the conserved J-encoded phenylalanine. In an earlier analysis of around 600 of the donors, sequences lacking an unambiguous match to a single V gene segment were excluded. An earlier analysis of 587 of the donors called V segments functional above 56.7% productive rearrangements and segregating when the between-donor standard deviation exceeded 5%. A statistical classification framework was built to diagnose cytomegalovirus status from the catalog of TCR beta chain sequences. In a later analysis, TCR nucleotide sequences were compared against IMGT/GENE-DB human TR gene sequences so that V and J genes could be assigned. In a later analysis, CDR3 sequences and most-parsimonious VDJ recombination scenarios were assigned using the TCRdist pipeline. In a later analysis, each TCR beta chain was defined by its CDR3 amino acid sequence together with its V-gene family, and reads lacking a unique V-gene family were excluded. A later analysis removed 500 to 650 highly shared, low-generation-probability nucleotide sequences to deal with suspected cross-contamination and a sequencing artifact. In a later analysis, a clonal expansion index was calculated for each public chain from normalized within-repertoire ranks of inferred template counts. Generation probabilities in a later analysis came from a VDJ recombination model fitted to out-of-frame rearrangements, and those results were checked against IGoR. A later analysis scored TCR-TCR, TCR-HLA and TCR-CMV co-occurrence with hypergeometric tests, applying a repertoire-size bias correction to TCR pairs. A later analysis estimated false discovery rates by permuting HLA or CMV assignments 20 times. In a later analysis, co-occurring TCRs were grouped using DBSCAN, with TCRdist sequence similarity added in when clustering inside HLA-allele-positive subsets. Repertoires with fewer than 30,000 or more than 120,000 public chains, plus five repertoires with anomalous nucleotide sharing, were excluded from co-occurrence clustering. In TCRdb, the immuneACCESS table is reduced to in-frame sequences with V and J assigned. These tables do not hold every clone; where another copy was compared, an unresolved V gene accounts for under half, and the others remain unexplained. The V and J calls and the clone size are those of that table, but D and trimming were determined from the DNA. For this sample the table gives fewer than 110,000 clones, of which over 70% were detected only once. The ten largest clonotypes hold approximately 2.4% of the sample.

From a lookup of the germline V gene (reference sequence), CDR1 and CDR2 are LNHNV and YYDKDF. V is trimmed back by 4 bases and J by 6 bases, and the junction contains 4 bases that no gene match accounts for. From its cysteine to its phenylalanine, the CDR3 spans 14 amino acids. Just the 42-base CDR3 DNA is kept, in frame starting at base 1. The cohort consisted of 600 to 700 healthy bone marrow donors. Cohort members were all nominally healthy when sampled, although unrecorded immune exposures were likely present. The donor was CMV seronegative and was included in the group of a few hundred seronegative cohort members. A peripheral blood sample was provided by each donor, and peripheral blood mononuclear cells were used for TCR beta sequencing. The Qiagen DNeasy Blood Extraction Kit was used to extract genomic DNA from the blood cell samples.

The sample comprised PBMCs. This clonotype was sampled from a man aged 25-45 years in good health and CMV-seronegative. This sequence uses TRBV15 and TRBJ2-2; TRBD1 agrees with 8 junctional bases. This receptor carries the CDR3 CATSTNRGAGELFF. The DNA reads TGTGCCACCAGCACTAACAGGGGGGCCGGGGAGCTGTTTTTT.